The source of this TCR beta chain is a study of regulatory T cells in long-lasting Graves disease. Study results and limitations: It was peripheral blood alone, not thyroid tissue, that was studied.

Library construction for TCR beta used iRepertoire HTBI primers and Arm-PCR of CDR3 regions. TCRdb itself ran the multiplex PCR reads through MiXCR, one entry per CDR3 protein. The data hold about 420,000 distinct CDR3 sequences, with 16% observed a single time. Time point indicated: newly diagnosed GD, antithyroid drugs for less than 3 months. From PBMCs, RNA was extracted and then used to make the TCR library. Per the germline V gene, CDR1 is DFQATT and CDR2 is SNEGSKA (reference sequence). This CDR3 has 13 amino acids. V lost 6 bases to trimming and J lost 1 base; unmatched junction nucleotides: 3. With respect to this clonotype: The antigen is not known.

This same sample was also taken into another study, of T cells in Graves' hyperthyroidism and ophthalmopathy. This second study says: With the HTBI primer set, the TCR CDR3 went through a first round of RT-PCR. Among clonotypes expanded in thyroid above 0.001, most were also found in blood. A model using 13 V-J features told ophthalmopathy apart from stable hyperthyroidism.

Sequencing was performed on peripheral blood mononuclear cells (PBMCs), taken at new diagnosis, from a patient treated with antithyroid drugs. This chain uses TRBV20-1 with TRBJ2-7, with 10 bases lining up with TRBD1. The receptor was isolated from a woman aged 18 to 35 with Graves disease. The CDR3 coding sequence is TGCAGTGCCAGGACAGGGGGGTCCTACGAGCAGTACTTC. Its translation: CSARTGGSYEQYF.